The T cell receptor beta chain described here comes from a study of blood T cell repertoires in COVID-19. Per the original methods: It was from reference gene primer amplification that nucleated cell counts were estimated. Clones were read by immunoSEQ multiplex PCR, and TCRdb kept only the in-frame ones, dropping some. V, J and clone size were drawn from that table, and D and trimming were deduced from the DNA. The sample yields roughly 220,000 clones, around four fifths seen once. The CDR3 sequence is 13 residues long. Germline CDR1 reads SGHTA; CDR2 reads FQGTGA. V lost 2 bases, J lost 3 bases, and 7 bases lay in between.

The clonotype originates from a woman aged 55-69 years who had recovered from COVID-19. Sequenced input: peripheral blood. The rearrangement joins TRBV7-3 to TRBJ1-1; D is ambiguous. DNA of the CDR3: TGTGCCAGCAGCTTAGTCATAGACACTGAAGCTTTCTTT. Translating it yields CASSLVIDTEAFF.